This entry lists 20 T cell receptor beta chains sequenced from one sample in a study of control samples from healthy donors and cancer patients. TCRdb keeps only in-frame clones here, not all; method: immunoSEQ multiplex PCR. Counted here are about 85,000 clones, 70% to 90% occurring once; the ten biggest clones make up 7.6%. The sample comprised blood. These receptors all come from an older woman in good health.

The V gene is TRBV15, the J gene TRBJ2-7; either TRBD1 or TRBD2 may fit D (5 bases each). CDR1 and CDR2 from the germline V gene are LNHNV and YYDKDF (reference sequence). The CDR3 extends over 15 amino acids. Trimming took 0 bases from V and 2 from J, leaving 11 bases between them. As DNA, the CDR3 is TGTGCCACCAGCAGAGACAGGGAGTTCCCCTACGAGCAGTACTTC. Translating gives CATSRDREFPYEQYF.

The V and J genes are TRBV2 and TRBJ2-1, with 11 bases fitting TRBD2. The V gene's germline CDR1 is SNHLY and CDR2 FYNNEI. This CDR3 has 13 residues. Trimming removed 8 bases from V and 8 bases from J; junction bases left unmatched: 5. This CDR3 reads CASSGLAADEQFF. The CDR3 DNA reads TGTGCCAGCTCGGGACTAGCGGCCGATGAGCAGTTCTTC.

J is TRBJ1-1 and V is TRBV7-9; a possible D gene is TRBD1 (6 bases). CDR1 is SEHNR and CDR2 is FQNEAQ in the germline V gene (reference sequence). This CDR3 is 13 amino acids long. V gave up 2 bases and J gave up 4 bases, with 8 bases separating them. The CDR3 loop is CASSLSQGTEAFF. Here the CDR3 DNA reads TGTGCCAGCAGCTTATCACAGGGCACTGAAGCTTTCTTT. Variable domain in full (rest from reference TRBV7-9 and TRBJ1-1): DTGVSQNPRHKITKRGQNVTFRCDPISEHNRLYWYRQTLGQGPEFLTYFQNEAQLEKSRLLSDRFSAERPKGSFSTLEIQRTEQGDSAMYLCASSLSQGTEAFFGQGTRLTVV.

V is TRBV6-4 and J is TRBJ1-2, with a weak D call TRBD1 (6 bases). Trimming stripped 4 bases from V and 7 bases from J, with 13 bases between. Per germline, CDR1 MRHNA and CDR2 SNTAGT. The CDR3 covers 13 residues. In nucleotides, the CDR3 is TGTGCCAGCAGTGCGAACAGGGAGTCTGGCTACACCTTC. Protein product: CASSANRESGYTF.

The chain uses TRBV7-7 and TRBJ2-5; tentatively, D is TRBD2 (5 bases). V shed 1 base and J shed 4 bases, with 10 bases lying between them. The germline gives CDR1 SSHAT, CDR2 FNYEAQ (reference sequence). CDR3 length equals 14 residues. The CDR3: CASSLGAGGETQYF. CDR3 sequence (DNA): TGTGCCAGCAGCTTAGGGGCAGGAGGAGAGACCCAGTACTTC.

The rearrangement links TRBV3-1 (or the pseudogene TRBV3-2) to TRBJ2-7; 10 bases line up with TRBD1. Trimming removed 4 bases from V and 5 bases from J; junction bases left unmatched: 5. CDR1 is LGHDT, CDR2 YNNKEL, per germline (reference sequence). The CDR3 covers 14 residues. The CDR3 DNA is TGTGCCAGCAGCCCCCGGGACAGGGGACACGAGCAGTACTTC. Its protein is CASSPRDRGHEQYF.

The V call is TRBV7-8, the J call TRBJ1-5; D is possibly TRBD1 (5 bases). Trimming removed 5 bases at V and 5 bases at J, with 16 bases between. Germline lookup yields CDR1 SGHVS and CDR2 FQNEAQ. CDR3 length equals 15 residues. The CDR3, as DNA: TGTGCCAGCAGCCCCCGCGACCCGGGACATCAGCCCCAGCATTTT. This codes for CASSPRDPGHQPQHF.

This chain connects TRBV21-1 to TRBJ2-2; no check of the table's D call, TRBD1, against the DNA was made. TRBV21-1 is recorded as a pseudogene. This CDR3 has 12 residues. The CDR3 sequence: CVWQGVSGELFF. CDR3 coding DNA: TGTGTATGGCAGGGGGTATCCGGGGAGCTGTTTTTT.

The chain carries TRBV7-3 and TRBJ2-3; no clear D gene. The CDR3 runs to 12 residues. V lost 4 bases to trimming and J lost 6 bases, with 8 bases between them. CDR1 and CDR2 (germline): SGHTA, FQGTGA. CDR3 coding DNA: TGTGCCAGCAGCTCCGGTGGGGATACGCAGTATTTT. Residues: CASSSGGDTQYF.

This chain connects TRBV5-1 to TRBJ2-7; 7 bases agree with TRBD2. Per germline, CDR1 SGHRS and CDR2 YFSETQ. The CDR3 consists of 13 residues. V shed 3 bases and J 4 bases; nucleotides not matched to a gene: 4. CDR3 bases: TGCGCCAGCAGCTCGGGAGGAGGATACGAGCAGTACTTC. Translated: CASSSGGGYEQYF.

This rearrangement joins TRBV19 to TRBJ2-3; 8 nucleotides align to TRBD2. V was pared by 5 bases and J by 1 base, with 5 bases of the junction left unmatched. CDR1 LNHDA and CDR2 SQIVND come from the germline V gene (reference sequence). The CDR3 has 15 residues. The CDR3 region has the DNA TGTGCCAGTAGTTCAGCGGGGGTGGGCACAGATACGCAGTATTTT. This translates into CASSSAGVGTDTQYF. The entire variable domain, with the rest obtained from reference TRBV19 and TRBJ2-3, is as follows: DGGITQSPKYLFRKEGQNVTLSCEQNLNHDAMYWYRQDPGQGLRLIYYSQIVNDFQKGDIAEGYSVSREKKESFPLTVTSAQKNPTAFYLCASSSAGVGTDTQYFGPGTRLTVL.

The chain has TRBV7-3 and TRBJ1-5, with TRBD1 matching over 10 bases. After removal of 6 bases from V and 0 bases from J, the junction contained 8 bases not matched to a gene. Germline CDR1 SGHTA, CDR2 FQGTGA. CDR3 length: 17 amino acids. CDR3 in amino acids: CASRGTGAPYSNQPQHF. CDR3 in DNA: TGTGCCAGCAGGGGGACAGGGGCGCCTTATAGCAATCAGCCCCAGCATTTT. Combining the CDR3 with reference TRBV7-3 and TRBJ1-5 gives the whole variable domain GAGVSQTPSNKVTEKGKYVELRCDPISGHTALYWYRQSLGQGPEFLIYFQGTGAADDSGLPNDRFFAVRPEGSVSTLKIQRTERGDSAVYLCASRGTGAPYSNQPQHFGDGTRLSIL.

The chain uses TRBV6-6 and TRBJ1-2, with a weak D call TRBD1 (6 bases). The CDR3 covers 14 residues. Germline lookup yields CDR1 MNHNY and CDR2 SVGAGI (reference sequence). V was cut by 0 bases and J by 10 bases, with 15 bases left in between. CDR3 in amino acids: CASSYSEQRGNYTF. In DNA form, the CDR3 reads TGTGCCAGCAGTTACTCGGAGCAGAGGGGGAACTACACCTTC.

Only one count was recorded for this clone. V is TRBV10-3 and J is TRBJ1-2, with D unclear. This CDR3 is built from 14 residues. Germline assignment: CDR1 ENHRY and CDR2 SYGVKD. V was cut by 2 bases and J by 7 bases, with 14 bases left in between. This CDR3 is CAISEPGSWGGYTF. DNA for the CDR3: TGTGCCATCAGTGAGCCGGGCAGTTGGGGTGGCTACACCTTC.

The rearrangement uses TRBV19 and TRBJ1-6; weak D call: TRBD1 (5 bases). CDR1 and CDR2 from the germline V gene are LNHDA and SQIVND (reference sequence). The germline V and J ends were trimmed by 8 bases and 10 bases, with 15 bases remaining between them. This CDR3 region has 13 residues. CDR3 protein: CASANERGSPLHF. CDR3 DNA: TGTGCCAGTGCCAACGAGAGGGGCTCACCCCTCCACTTT.

The chain has TRBV24-1 and TRBJ1-5; 9 positions agree with TRBD1. Germline CDR1 is KGHDR and CDR2 is SFDVKD. The CDR3 is 15 amino acids. The junction had 5 bases not matched to a gene; V was cut back by 4 bases and J by 5 bases. Here the CDR3 DNA reads TGTGCCACCAGTGAGCTGACAGGGGGGCATCAGCCCCAGCATTTT. Its translation: CATSELTGGHQPQHF.

The chain employs TRBV30 and TRBJ1-2; TRBD1 agrees at 10 bases. The germline CDR1 and CDR2 sequences are GTSNPN and SVGIG (reference sequence). V was clipped by 4 bases and J by 8 bases; unmatched bases: 7. The CDR3 extends over 13 amino acids. The CDR3, as DNA: TGTGCCTGGAAGAGGGACAGGGGATCCGGCTACACCTTC. This translates into CAWKRDRGSGYTF.

The rearrangement uses TRBV7-9 and TRBJ1-5; the D is unclear. Trimming took 3 bases from V and 5 from J, leaving 8 bases between them. Germline V gives CDR1 SEHNR, CDR2 FQNEAQ (reference sequence). The length of the CDR3 is 13 residues. The CDR3 sequence: CASSFTQDQPQHF. The CDR3 DNA is TGTGCCAGCAGCTTCACCCAAGATCAGCCCCAGCATTTT.

This clone was counted once. V usage is TRBV19 and J usage is TRBJ2-2, with 12 positions matching TRBD2. With 7 bases clipped from V and 5 bases from J, the junction kept 11 bases outside the gene matches. This CDR3 spans 17 amino acids. The germline V gene has CDR1 LNHDA and CDR2 SQIVND (reference sequence). CDR3 region: CASKQLAGGTQTGELFF. Here the CDR3 DNA reads TGTGCCAGTAAACAACTAGCGGGAGGAACCCAAACCGGGGAGCTGTTTTTT.

The chain carries TRBV7-9 and TRBJ1-2; D is ambiguous. Trimming removed 0 bases from V and 7 bases from J, with 9 bases in between. The CDR3 extends over 13 amino acids. CDR1 and CDR2 (germline): SEHNR, FQNEAQ (reference sequence). The CDR3 nucleotides are TGTGCCAGCAGCTTAGCTTCGAAGGGTGGCTACACCTTC. Translated, it gives CASSLASKGGYTF. Combining the CDR3 with reference TRBV7-9 and TRBJ1-2 gives the whole variable domain DTGVSQNPRHKITKRGQNVTFRCDPISEHNRLYWYRQTLGQGPEFLTYFQNEAQLEKSRLLSDRFSAERPKGSFSTLEIQRTEQGDSAMYLCASSLASKGGYTFGSGTRLTVV.